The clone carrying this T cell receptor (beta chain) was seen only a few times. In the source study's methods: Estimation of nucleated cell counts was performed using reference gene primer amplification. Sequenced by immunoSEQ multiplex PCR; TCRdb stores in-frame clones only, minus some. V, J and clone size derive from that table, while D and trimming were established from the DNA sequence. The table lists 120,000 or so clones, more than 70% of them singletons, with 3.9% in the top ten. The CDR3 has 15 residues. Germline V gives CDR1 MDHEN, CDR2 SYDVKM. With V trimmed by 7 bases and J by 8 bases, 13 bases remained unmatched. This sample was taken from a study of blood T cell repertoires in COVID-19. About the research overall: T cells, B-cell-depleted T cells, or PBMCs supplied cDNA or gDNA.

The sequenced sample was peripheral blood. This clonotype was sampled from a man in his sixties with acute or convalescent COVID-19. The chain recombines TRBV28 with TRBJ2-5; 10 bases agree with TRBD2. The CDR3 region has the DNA TGTGCCAGCAACCCAACTAGCGGGATGGCTGTCACCCAGTACTTC. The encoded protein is CASNPTSGMAVTQYF.